The rows below give T cell receptor beta chains drawn from one sample of a study of T cell responses to AZD1222 COVID-19 vaccine. The method was immunoSEQ multiplex PCR; TCRdb's version includes in-frame clones alone and lacks a portion of them. This repertoire shows 65,000 to 95,000 clones, about 90% found once; its top ten account for about 7.1%. Sample: peripheral blood, taken on day 0 of MenACWY control vaccination. All receptors come from an adult in good health. Both conserved end residues are part of each CDR3. The D gene is left open where the match is weak. Clone size appears in some rows only: once, few, many, or a class for an expanded clone.

>TRBV9|TRBJ2-2|once|.
CASKGGPGTNTGELFF
TGTGCCAGCAAGGGCGGACCCGGGACCAACACCGGGGAGCTGTTTTTT
>TRBV5-1|TRBJ2-1|.|.
CASSLRSGNEQFF
TGCGCCAGCAGCTTGAGAAGCGGCAATGAGCAGTTCTTC
>TRBV18|TRBJ2-1|once|.
CASSREVWQFF
TGTGCCAGCTCACGGGAAGTTTGGCAGTTCTTC
>TRBV24-1|TRBJ2-7|.|TRBD2
CATSYQSGTSGKYEQYF
TGTGCCACCAGTTACCAGTCAGGGACTAGCGGAAAATACGAGCAGTACTTC
>TRBV25-1|TRBJ1-1|.|.
CASSEYVGDTEAFF
TGTGCCAGCAGTGAATATGTAGGGGACACTGAAGCTTTCTTT
>TRBV18|TRBJ2-7|.|TRBD2
CASSPGLAAYEQYF
TGTGCCAGCTCACCGGGACTAGCGGCCTACGAGCAGTACTTC
>TRBV5-1|TRBJ1-6|once|TRBD1
CASSTGTENSPLHF
TGCGCCAGCAGCACCGGGACAGAAAATTCACCCCTCCACTTT
>TRBV10-3|TRBJ2-6|.|.
CAISEDSGANVLTF
TGTGCCATCAGTGAGGACTCTGGGGCCAACGTCCTGACTTTC
>TRBV7-2|TRBJ2-5|.|TRBD2
CASSFGTSGSQTQYF
TGTGCCAGCAGCTTCGGGACTAGCGGGAGTCAGACCCAGTACTTC
>TRBV18|TRBJ2-2|.|TRBD1
CASSPRRQGATNTGELFF
TGTGCCAGCTCACCCCGAAGACAGGGGGCGACGAACACCGGGGAGCTGTTTTTT
>TRBV7-9|TRBJ2-5|few|.
CASSPQGQKTQYF
TGTGCCAGCAGCCCCCAGGGTCAGAAGACCCAGTACTTC
>TRBV3-1/TRBV3-2|TRBJ1-3|.|.
CASSQDRGFGNTIYF
TGTGCCAGCAGCCAAGATAGGGGTTTCGGAAACACCATATATTTT
>TRBV30|TRBJ1-2|.|TRBD1
CAWSLQGHYGYTF
TGTGCCTGGAGCTTACAGGGGCACTATGGCTACACCTTC
>TRBV3-1/TRBV3-2|TRBJ1-5|once|.
CASSHGHSNQPQHF
TGTGCCAGCAGCCATGGGCATAGCAATCAGCCCCAGCATTTT
>TRBV5-1|TRBJ2-3|.|.
CASSLLWGSTDTQYF
TGCGCCAGCAGCTTGTTGTGGGGGAGCACAGATACGCAGTATTTT
>TRBV7-2|TRBJ2-3|once|TRBD2
CASSFTGTSGRSTDTQYF
TGTGCCAGCAGCTTTACCGGGACTAGCGGGAGGAGCACAGATACGCAGTATTTT
>TRBV5-1|TRBJ1-2|.|TRBD1
CASSTTGDYGYTF
TGCGCCAGCAGCACAACAGGGGATTATGGCTACACCTTC
>TRBV5-6|TRBJ2-7|once|TRBD1
CASRLFRDRTSNEQYF
TGTGCCAGCAGGCTGTTCCGGGACAGAACATCCAACGAGCAGTACTTC
>TRBV5-4|TRBJ1-4|once|.
CASSRSDGGLGKLFF
TGTGCCAGCAGCCGGAGCGACGGTGGTCTTGGGAAACTGTTTTTT
>TRBV10-2|TRBJ1-2|.|TRBD1
CASRTGGADGYTF
TGCGCCAGCCGGACAGGGGGCGCGGACGGCTACACCTTC
>TRBV28|TRBJ1-5|.|.
CASSSGYSNQPQHF
TGTGCCAGCAGTTCGGGTTATAGCAATCAGCCCCAGCATTTT
>TRBV5-5|TRBJ1-5|.|.
CASSRETGGYSNQPQHF
TGTGCCAGCAGCCGTGAGACAGGCGGGTATAGCAATCAGCCCCAGCATTTT